This entry lists 16 T cell receptor beta chains sequenced from one sample in a study of cytomegalovirus exposure and HLA in healthy donors. PCR amplification relied on 60 Vbeta primers (plus 13 Jbeta primers). The assay was immunoSEQ multiplex PCR, and TCRdb's table has in-frame clones only and misses some. The data hold about 100,000 clones, with 70% to 80% observed a single time. The sequenced material came from PBMCs. All receptors derive from a female donor in good health and CMV-seropositive.

This clone appeared a single time. CDR3 protein: CASSDRGVWGDYGYTF. The CDR3 DNA follows: TGTGCCAGCAGTGACAGGGGAGTGTGGGGAGACTATGGCTACACCTTC. V and J are TRBV6-1 and TRBJ1-2; possibly TRBD1 for D (6 bases). The CDR3 has 16 amino acids. The V gene's germline CDR1 is MNHNS and CDR2 SASEGT. V was trimmed by 3 bases and J by 3 bases, leaving 17 bases between them.

This clone showed up just a few times. One end of the junction fails to match germline, which may point to a read error. The chain carries TRBV7-9 and TRBJ2-3; 7 nucleotides match TRBD2. Germline V gene lookup returns CDR1 SEHNR and CDR2 FQNEAQ (reference sequence). This CDR3 comprises 16 residues. This chain's CDR3 is CSSSFPFAGEVDTQYF. The CDR3 DNA sequence: TGTTCCAGCAGCTTCCCGTTTGCGGGAGAAGTAGATACGCAGTATTTT.

In DNA, the CDR3 is TGTGCCAGCTCACCAGGACAGAATCAGCCCCAGCATTTT. This encodes CASSPGQNQPQHF. The V and J genes are TRBV18 and TRBJ1-5; D may be TRBD1 (6 bases). CDR3 length: 13 residues. Germline V gene sequence: CDR1 KGHSH, CDR2 LQKENI. The V and J ends lost 2 bases and 4 bases respectively, with 6 bases between them.

The chain carries TRBV7-9 and TRBJ1-2; no clear D gene. V gave up 6 bases and J gave up 3 bases, with 14 bases separating them. CDR1 SEHNR and CDR2 FQNEAQ come from the germline V gene (reference sequence). The CDR3 length is 14 residues. The DNA of the CDR3 is TGTGCCAGCAGTCCAGCAGGCCAATACTATGGCTACACCTTC. It codes for CASSPAGQYYGYTF.

This clone was picked up a small number of times. V gene TRBV28 combines with J gene TRBJ2-5; D unresolved. CDR3 length: 13 amino acids. V dropped 1 base and J dropped 5 bases, with 8 bases sitting between them. Looked up from germline, CDR1 is MDHEN and CDR2 is SYDVKM. The CDR3 sequence is CASSLYSGETQYF. The CDR3 nucleotides are TGTGCCAGCAGTTTATACTCCGGGGAGACCCAGTACTTC. The full variable domain, completed using reference TRBV28 and TRBJ2-5, is DVKVTQSSRYLVKRTGEKVFLECVQDMDHENMFWYRQDPGLGLRLIYFSYDVKMKEKGDIPEGYSVSREKKERFSLILESASTNQTSMYLCASSLYSGETQYFGPGTRLLVL.

This chain connects TRBV5-1 to TRBJ2-1; perhaps TRBD2 as D (7 bases). The ends were cut back, 0 bases at V and 3 bases at J, with 13 bases in the middle. This CDR3 region has 16 residues. Germline CDR1 is SGHRS and CDR2 is YFSETQ. CDR3 nucleotide sequence: TGCGCCAGCAGCTTGGAGGGGGGGGCCTACTACAATGAGCAGTTCTTC. Its translation: CASSLEGGAYYNEQFF.

This clone was counted once. The genes are TRBV11-2 and TRBJ2-7; the match to TRBD1 covers 8 bases. The ends lost 6 bases at V and 6 bases at J; junction bases unmatched: 10. The CDR3 contains 14 residues. Germline CDR1 reads SGHAT; CDR2 reads FQNNGV. The CDR3: CASRAPGQDLEQYF. The CDR3 DNA reads as TGTGCCAGCAGGGCACCGGGACAGGACCTCGAGCAGTACTTC.

The CDR3 loop is CASSLDPMNTEAFF. The CDR3 region has the DNA TGTGCCAGCAGCTTAGACCCCATGAACACTGAAGCTTTCTTT. The J gene is TRBJ1-1, the V gene TRBV11-3; D unclear. The CDR3 sequence is 14 residues long. Trimming shortened V by 0 bases and J by 0 bases, and 5 bases separated the two germline ends. The germline V gene encodes CDR1 SGHNT and CDR2 YENEEA. The full variable domain, with the rest looked up from reference TRBV11-3 and TRBJ1-1, is EAGVVQSPRYKIIEKKQPVAFWCNPISGHNTLYWYLQNLGQGPELLIRYENEEAVDDSQLPKDRFSAERLKGVDSTLKIQPAELGDSAVYLCASSLDPMNTEAFFGQGTRLTVV.

This sequence joins TRBV30 and TRBJ2-5, with D possibly TRBD2 on 6 matching bases. Near its end, the DNA agrees better with TRBJ2-7, so the J call may be wrong. Germline loops: CDR1 GTSNPN, CDR2 SVGIG (reference sequence). This CDR3 has 11 residues. The CDR3 DNA reads as TGTGCCTGGAGTTGGAGGGACGAGCAGTACTTC. Translating gives CAWSWRDEQYF.

The rearrangement uses TRBV18 and TRBJ2-7, with 8 nucleotides matching TRBD1. Germline V CDR1 and CDR2: KGHSH, LQKENI. The CDR3 extends over 14 amino acids. After removal of 2 bases from V and 6 bases from J, the junction contained 6 bases not matched to a gene. For the CDR3, the DNA is TGTGCCAGCTCACCAGGGGGACAGGTGTCCGAGCAGTACTTC. It specifies CASSPGGQVSEQYF.

J is TRBJ2-3 and V is TRBV7-7; weak D call: TRBD2 (6 bases). CDR1 is SSHAT, CDR2 FNYEAQ, per germline (reference sequence). The CDR3 sequence is 13 residues long. V shed 5 bases and J shed 5 bases, with 11 bases lying between them. Here the CDR3 DNA reads TGTGCCAGCAGCCCAAGACTAGGAGATACGCAGTATTTT. Its translation: CASSPRLGDTQYF. Based on the CDR3 plus reference TRBV7-7 and TRBJ2-3, the full variable domain is GAGVSQSPRYKVTKRGQDVTLRCDPISSHATLYWYQQALGQGPEFLTYFNYEAQPDKSGLPSDRFSAERPEGSISTLTIQRTEQRDSAMYRCASSPRLGDTQYFGPGTRLTVL.

The V gene is TRBV10-3, the J gene TRBJ2-7; perhaps TRBD1 as D (6 bases). The germline V gene has CDR1 ENHRY and CDR2 SYGVKD. There are 13 residues in the CDR3. Trimming took 3 bases from V and 3 from J, leaving 9 bases between them. The chain's CDR3 is CAISDGQIYEQYF. The CDR3 DNA follows: TGTGCCATCAGTGACGGACAGATCTACGAGCAGTACTTC.

The V gene is TRBV29-1, the J gene TRBJ2-3, with 10 bases lining up with TRBD1. CDR3 length equals 15 residues. J was trimmed by 3 bases and V by 1 base; bases with no gene match: 4. CDR1 is SQVTM and CDR2 is ANQGSEA in the germline V gene. CDR3 amino acids: CSVEAPDRGTDTQYF. The CDR3 coding sequence is TGCAGCGTTGAAGCCCCGGACAGGGGGACAGATACGCAGTATTTT.

This sequence joins TRBV29-1 and TRBJ2-1; 10 bases are a match to TRBD1. The CDR3 spans 14 residues. The germline V gene has CDR1 SQVTM and CDR2 ANQGSEA. V gave up 5 bases and J gave up 3 bases; unmatched junction bases: 4. CDR3 protein: CSVKWTGGYNEQFF. The CDR3 region has the DNA TGCAGCGTTAAGTGGACAGGGGGCTACAATGAGCAGTTCTTC.

The rearrangement joins TRBV7-2 to TRBJ2-6; D is uncertain. Germline CDR1 and CDR2: SGHTA and FQGNSA. V was cut by 0 bases and J by 2 bases, with 8 bases left in between. This CDR3 region has 16 residues. CDR3 in DNA: TGTGCCAGCAGCTTAGCCTCAGGCGCTGGGGCCAACGTCCTGACTTTC. This codes for CASSLASGAGANVLTF.

The J gene is TRBJ1-1, the V gene TRBV6-5; TRBD1 is a possible D gene (6 bases). This CDR3 is built from 15 residues. V shed 6 bases and J shed 1 base, with 15 bases lying between them. Germline V gene sequence: CDR1 MNHEY, CDR2 SVGAGI. The CDR3 DNA is TGTGCCAGCAGGCCTAGCAGGGGTGGGAACACTGAAGCTTTCTTT. Translating it yields CASRPSRGGNTEAFF.